A single sample is the source of the 10 T cell receptor beta chains below, sequenced in a study of blood T cell repertoires in COVID-19. Repertoires were generated with immunoSEQ multiplex PCR, while TCRdb's copy carries only in-frame clones and drops some. The data hold about 420,000 clones, with 80% to 90% observed a single time. The sequencing sample was made of peripheral blood. Every receptor here comes from a man younger than 30 with COVID-19, enrolled during active disease.

Worth noting for this clone: Distinct nucleotide sequences in the sample also encode this CDR3. The CDR3 protein is CASSLLSGDQETQYF. Here the CDR3 DNA reads TGTGCCAGCTCACTACTATCGGGGGATCAAGAGACCCAGTACTTC. The gene calls are TRBV18 and TRBJ2-5; a possible D gene is TRBD2 (6 bases). This CDR3 has 15 amino acids. The ends were cut back, 4 bases at V and 2 bases at J, with 14 bases in the middle. The V gene's germline CDR1 is KGHSH and CDR2 LQKENI.

This clone was seen a single time. This chain links TRBV7-6 with TRBJ2-5; 15 nucleotides align to TRBD2. Trimming cost V 5 bases and J 5 bases; bases outside gene matches: 6. There are 16 residues in the CDR3. CDR1 is SGHVS, CDR2 FNYEAQ, per germline. In nucleotides, the CDR3 is TGTGCCAGCAGCCCCGGACTAGCGGGAGGGCGGGAGACCCAGTACTTC. Protein sequence: CASSPGLAGGRETQYF.

The chain is built from TRBV5-3 and TRBJ1-4, with D unclear. TRBV5-3 is filed as an ORF, its function uncertain. The CDR3 spans 13 residues. The V end lost 0 bases, the J end lost 7 bases, and 7 bases lay between the germline ends. The CDR3 nucleotides are TGTGCCAGAAGCTTGGGGGCCCCTGAAAAACTGTTTTTT. It specifies CARSLGAPEKLFF.

J is TRBJ2-2 and V is TRBV21-1; TRBD2 is the table's D call and was not checked against the DNA. TRBV21-1 is a pseudogene segment. The length of the CDR3 is 14 residues. The CDR3: CATLERQNTGELFF. The CDR3 nucleotides read TGTGCCACCCTTGAGAGGCAGAACACCGGGGAGCTGTTTTTT.

The chain uses TRBV6-5 and TRBJ1-2; D gene uncertain. Trimming removed 4 bases at V and 5 bases at J, with 8 bases between. CDR1 is MNHEY and CDR2 is SVGAGI in the germline V gene. The CDR3 loop spans 12 amino acids. The CDR3 reads CASSSRLYGYTF. The CDR3 region has the DNA TGTGCCAGCAGTTCCCGTTTGTATGGCTACACCTTC.

The rearrangement links TRBV6-2 or TRBV6-3 to TRBJ1-6, with a weak D call TRBD1 (6 bases). V was pared by 6 bases and J by 6 bases, with 18 bases between. CDR1 is MNHEY, CDR2 SVGEGT, per germline. The CDR3 is 16 residues long. The CDR3: CASSIPPTGSNSPLHF. CDR3 sequence (DNA): TGTGCCAGCAGCATCCCTCCGACAGGTTCTAATTCACCCCTCCACTTT.

The chain employs TRBV6-2 or TRBV6-3 and TRBJ2-5; tentatively, D is TRBD1 (5 bases). The germline V and J ends were trimmed by 2 bases and 5 bases, with 9 bases remaining between them. The CDR3 covers 13 residues. Germline V gene sequence: CDR1 MNHEY, CDR2 SVGEGT. The CDR3 reads CASSYQGSETQYF. The CDR3 region has the DNA TGTGCCAGCAGTTACCAGGGATCGGAGACCCAGTACTTC.

The chain links TRBV12-5 to TRBJ1-6, with 8 bases lining up with TRBD1. The CDR3 is made up of 16 amino acids. V shed 4 bases, J shed 4 bases, and the junction held 6 bases outside the gene matches. CDR1 and CDR2 (germline): LGHNT, FRNRAP. The CDR3 here is CASGSTGANYNSPLHF. The CDR3 bases are TGTGCTAGTGGTTCGACAGGGGCGAATTATAATTCACCCCTCCACTTT.

The V gene is TRBV4-1, the J gene TRBJ2-2, with D hard to call. This CDR3 has 15 residues. Per germline, CDR1 MGHRA and CDR2 YSYEKL. The V end was cut by 1 base, the J end by 4 bases, with 10 bases between. CDR3 nucleotides: TGCGCCAGCAGCCAAGGATCAGGTATCACCGGGGAGCTGTTTTTT. It translates to CASSQGSGITGELFF.

The chain combines TRBV6-5 with TRBJ2-7; TRBD2 matches at 11 bases. Germline trimming cut 2 bases from V and 2 bases from J; bases unmatched to any gene: 5. Germline V gene sequence: CDR1 MNHEY, CDR2 SVGAGI. The CDR3 totals 16 residues. For the CDR3, the DNA is TGTGCCAGCAGTTACCAGGGGACTAGCGGCCCCTACGAGCAGTACTTC. It encodes CASSYQGTSGPYEQYF.